This T cell receptor beta chain was identified during a study of blood T cell repertoires in COVID-19. Looking at the study overall: The United States, Italy and Spain provided the acute and convalescent COVID-19 samples. From T cells, B-cell-depleted T cells, or PBMCs came the material, which was cDNA or gDNA.

Source study methods: How many nucleated cells were present was estimated from reference gene primer amplification. Generated by immunoSEQ multiplex PCR, the TCRdb table keeps only in-frame clones and is missing some. V and J calls and clone size are copied from that table; D and trimming were computed from the DNA. Of approximately 58,000 clones detected, approximately 80% appear once; the ten largest clones hold about 31%. Followed longitudinally, the Seattle patients had been enrolled during active infection. From germline, CDR1 is SGDLS and CDR2 YYNGEE. V lost 4 bases and J lost 2; bases outside the gene matches: 2. The CDR3 extends over 13 amino acids.

This receptor was identified in a man aged 55 to 70 with COVID-19, enrolled during active disease. Input material: peripheral blood. V is TRBV9 and J is TRBJ2-7; 8 bases agree with TRBD1. This chain's CDR3 is CASSTTGAYEQYF. The CDR3 DNA follows: TGTGCCAGCAGCACGACAGGGGCCTACGAGCAGTACTTC.